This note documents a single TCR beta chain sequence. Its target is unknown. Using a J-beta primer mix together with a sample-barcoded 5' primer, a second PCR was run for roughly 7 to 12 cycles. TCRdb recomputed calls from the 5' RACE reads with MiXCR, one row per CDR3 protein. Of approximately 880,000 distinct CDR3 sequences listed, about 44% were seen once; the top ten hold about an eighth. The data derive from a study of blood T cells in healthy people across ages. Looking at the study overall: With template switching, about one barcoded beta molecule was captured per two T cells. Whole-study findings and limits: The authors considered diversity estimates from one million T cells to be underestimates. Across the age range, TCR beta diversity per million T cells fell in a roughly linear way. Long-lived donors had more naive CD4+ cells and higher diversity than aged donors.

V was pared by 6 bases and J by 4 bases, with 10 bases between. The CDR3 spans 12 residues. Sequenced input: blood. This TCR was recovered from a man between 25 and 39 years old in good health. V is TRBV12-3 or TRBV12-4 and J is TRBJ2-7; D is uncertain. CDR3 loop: CASSAIKYEQYF. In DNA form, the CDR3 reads TGTGCCAGCAGCGCAATTAAATACGAGCAGTACTTC.